Detailed here is one T cell receptor beta chain. The data stem from a study of preoperative IRX-2 immunotherapy in early breast cancer. V shed 5 bases and J shed 3 bases, with 17 bases lying between them. CDR3 length equals 16 residues. The germline gives CDR1 MGHDK, CDR2 SYGVNS. Sequencing used immunoSEQ multiplex PCR; TCRdb keeps in-frame clones, though not all of them. Counted here are a few thousand clones, less than 85% occurring once; the ten biggest clones make up approximately 14%. The sample's treatment: preoperative locoregional IRX-2 cytokine immunotherapy. This phase Ib study tested locoregional IRX-2 cytokine immunotherapy given before surgery.

The TCR sequence derives from a human donor with breast cancer. Material: tumor tissue, obtained after IRX-2 immunotherapy. The V and J genes are TRBV25-1 and TRBJ2-1; a possible D gene is TRBD1 (5 bases). The CDR3 loop is CASSSPQGRIYNEQFF. The DNA for the CDR3 is TGTGCCAGCAGTAGCCCCCAGGGCAGGATCTACAATGAGCAGTTCTTC.